The subject of this entry is one TCR beta chain. Time point in this sample: baseline, week 1 (first vaccination visit). As for treatment: pre-vaccination baseline after standard-of-care therapy. This sample is part of a study of a mutant IDH1 vaccine in newly diagnosed glioma. Overall study context: Beforehand, treatment had been radiotherapy, temozolomide, or both; the majority received both.

Only in-frame clones appear in the TCRdb table, and some are missing; sequencing was by immunoSEQ multiplex PCR. The table shows approximately 54,000 clones, with roughly 80% occurring only once. CDR3 size: 12 residues. Trimming removed 6 bases at V and 7 bases at J, with 7 bases between. Germline V gene lookup returns CDR1 SEHNR and CDR2 FQNEAQ (reference sequence). Material: PBMCs, obtained from a glioma patient treated with radiotherapy, temozolomide or both. This receptor was identified in a man between 18 and 35 years old with glioma. The rearrangement joins TRBV7-9 to TRBJ1-6; D unresolved. The CDR3: CASRQDNSPLHF. CDR3 bases: TGTGCCAGCAGACAAGACAATTCACCCCTCCACTTT.